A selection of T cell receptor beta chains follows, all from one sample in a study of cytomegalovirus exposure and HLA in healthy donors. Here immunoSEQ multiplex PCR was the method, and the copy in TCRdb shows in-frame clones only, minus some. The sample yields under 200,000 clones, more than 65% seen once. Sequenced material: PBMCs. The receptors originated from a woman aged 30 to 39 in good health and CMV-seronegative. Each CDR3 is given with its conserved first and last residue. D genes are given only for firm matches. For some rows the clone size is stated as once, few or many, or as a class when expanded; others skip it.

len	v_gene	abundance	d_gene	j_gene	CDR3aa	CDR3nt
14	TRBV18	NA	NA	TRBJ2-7	CASSPGDSSYEQYF	TGTGCCAGCTCACCCGGAGACAGCTCCTACGAGCAGTACTTC
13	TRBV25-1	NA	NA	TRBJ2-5	CASSGREVKTQYF	TGTGCCAGCAGCGGAAGAGAGGTTAAGACCCAGTACTTC
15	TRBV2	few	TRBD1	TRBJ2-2	CASSEERTGPSLLFF	TGTGCCAGCAGTGAAGAAAGGACAGGTCCGTCATTGCTGTTTTTT
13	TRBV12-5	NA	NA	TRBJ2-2	CASGHTNTGELFF	TGTGCTAGTGGTCACACGAACACCGGGGAGCTGTTTTTT
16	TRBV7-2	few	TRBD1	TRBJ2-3	CASSTGTGGYTDTQYF	TGTGCCAGCAGCACCGGGACAGGGGGCTACACAGATACGCAGTATTTT
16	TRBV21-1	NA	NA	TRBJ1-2	CASSKSRRTTNYGYTF	TGTGCCAGCAGCAAATCGAGGCGGACAACTAACTATGGCTACACCTTC
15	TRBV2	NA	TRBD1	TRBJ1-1	CASSDTGGANTEAFF	TGTGCCAGCAGTGACACAGGGGGAGCGAACACTGAAGCTTTCTTT
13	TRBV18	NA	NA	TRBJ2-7	CASSPVKGGEQYF	TGTGCCAGCTCACCAGTGAAGGGAGGTGAGCAGTACTTC
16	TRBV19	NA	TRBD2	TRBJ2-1	CASNYEGTSGGNEQFF	TGTGCCAGTAACTATGAAGGGACTAGCGGGGGCAATGAGCAGTTCTTC
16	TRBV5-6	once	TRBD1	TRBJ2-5	CASSGTVRTLQETQYF	TGTGCCAGCAGCGGGACAGTGAGAACGCTACAAGAGACCCAGTACTTC
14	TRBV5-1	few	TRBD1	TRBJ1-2	CASSLRTGGYGYTF	TGCGCCAGCAGCTTGCGGACAGGGGGCTATGGCTACACCTTC
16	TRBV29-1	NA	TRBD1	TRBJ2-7	CSFTRDRGFGVYEQYF	TGCAGCTTTACGAGGGACAGGGGATTTGGTGTGTACGAGCAGTACTTC
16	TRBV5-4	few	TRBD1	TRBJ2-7	CASSLAKGAQLYEQYF	TGTGCCAGCAGCTTGGCCAAGGGGGCCCAACTCTACGAGCAGTACTTC
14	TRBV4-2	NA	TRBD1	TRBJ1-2	CASSQDDRGSGYTF	TGTGCCAGCAGCCAAGACGACAGGGGGTCTGGCTACACCTTC
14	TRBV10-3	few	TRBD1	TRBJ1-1	CAINQDRGGTEAFF	TGTGCCATCAACCAGGACAGGGGGGGAACTGAAGCTTTCTTT
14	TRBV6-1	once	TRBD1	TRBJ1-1	CASSFDRVSTEAFF	TGTGCCAGCAGTTTTGACAGGGTTAGCACTGAAGCTTTCTTT
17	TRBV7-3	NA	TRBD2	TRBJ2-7	CASSTYAGGNRAYEQYF	TGTGCCAGCAGCACCTACGCGGGAGGGAATAGGGCCTACGAGCAGTACTTC
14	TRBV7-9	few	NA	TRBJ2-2	CASSFLGVTGELFF	TGTGCCAGCAGCTTCCTAGGGGTCACCGGGGAGCTGTTTTTT
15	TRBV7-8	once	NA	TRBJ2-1	CASSLLEASYNEQFF	TGTGCCAGCAGCTTATTGGAGGCTTCCTACAATGAGCAGTTCTTC
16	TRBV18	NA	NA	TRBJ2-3	CASSRLGGELTDTQYF	TGTGCCAGCTCACGTTTGGGGGGTGAACTCACAGATACGCAGTATTTT
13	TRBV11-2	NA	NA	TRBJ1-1	CASSLGQNTEAFF	TGTGCCAGCAGCTTAGGACAGAACACTGAAGCTTTCTTT